A selection of T cell receptor beta chains follows, all from one sample in a study of T cell responses to AZD1222 COVID-19 vaccine. The table came from immunoSEQ multiplex PCR; TCRdb's copy has only in-frame clones and leaves some out. The sample lists more than 70,000 clones; around nine tenths were seen once. The sample was peripheral blood, taken 28 days after the second AZD1222 dose. The receptors shown here come from an adult who received the AZD1222 COVID-19 vaccine. The CDR3 runs from the conserved cysteine through the conserved F or W. Each record gives: clone size, D gene, J gene, V gene, CDR3 DNA, CDR3 protein. A D gene is named only where the DNA matches it firmly. Only part of the rows carry a size: once, few, many, or a class if the clone is expanded.

abundance: .
d_gene: .
j_gene: TRBJ1-2
v_gene: TRBV6-2/TRBV6-3
CDR3nt: TGTGCCAGCAGTTACCCCCGGACGGACTTAAACTATGGCTACACCTTC
CDR3aa: CASSYPRTDLNYGYTF

abundance: .
d_gene: TRBD2
j_gene: TRBJ2-5
v_gene: TRBV6-5
CDR3nt: TGTGCCAGCAGCCGGACTAGCGGAGGCCAAGAGACCCAGTACTTC
CDR3aa: CASSRTSGGQETQYF

abundance: .
d_gene: .
j_gene: TRBJ2-3
v_gene: TRBV9
CDR3nt: TGTGCCAGCAGCGTAGCTACGAGTACCAGCGGGAGCACAGATACGCAGTATTTT
CDR3aa: CASSVATSTSGSTDTQYF

abundance: .
d_gene: .
j_gene: TRBJ1-2
v_gene: TRBV6-5
CDR3nt: TGTGCCAGCTTTGTAAGGGGTCTCGGTGGCTACACCTTC
CDR3aa: CASFVRGLGGYTF

abundance: .
d_gene: .
j_gene: TRBJ1-2
v_gene: TRBV27
CDR3nt: TGTGCCAGCAGAGCTCTAGAGGGCTATGGCTACACCTTC
CDR3aa: CASRALEGYGYTF

abundance: .
d_gene: .
j_gene: TRBJ1-2
v_gene: TRBV6-6
CDR3nt: TGTGCCAGCAGTTACGGCGGGCCGGCTAACTATGGCTACACCTTC
CDR3aa: CASSYGGPANYGYTF

abundance: .
d_gene: .
j_gene: TRBJ1-2
v_gene: TRBV7-8
CDR3nt: TGTGCCAGCAGCCAAGGCTATTTGGTGACCTTC
CDR3aa: CASSQGYLVTF

abundance: .
d_gene: .
j_gene: TRBJ1-5
v_gene: TRBV19
CDR3nt: TGTGCCAGTAGTATAGGGGCAGGCCGCACTTATAGCAATCAGCCCCAGCATTTT
CDR3aa: CASSIGAGRTYSNQPQHF

abundance: .
d_gene: .
j_gene: TRBJ1-1
v_gene: TRBV4-3
CDR3nt: TGCGCCAGCAGCCAAGGGGAGGGATATGAAGCTTTCTTT
CDR3aa: CASSQGEGYEAFF

abundance: .
d_gene: .
j_gene: TRBJ2-3
v_gene: TRBV16
CDR3nt: TGTGCCAGCAGCCAATCCTTCAGTTCTAGCACAGATACGCAGTATTTT
CDR3aa: CASSQSFSSSTDTQYF

abundance: .
d_gene: .
j_gene: TRBJ1-1
v_gene: TRBV19
CDR3nt: TGTGCCAGTAGTACCCGGGGCGGACTGGGCACTGAAGCTTTCTTT
CDR3aa: CASSTRGGLGTEAFF

abundance: .
d_gene: TRBD1
j_gene: TRBJ1-4
v_gene: TRBV30
CDR3nt: TGTGCCTGGGGGGGCCCTGAGGGGGCAGCTGAAAAACTGTTTTTT
CDR3aa: CAWGGPEGAAEKLFF

abundance: .
d_gene: .
j_gene: TRBJ2-3
v_gene: TRBV29-1
CDR3nt: TGCAGCGTTGAGCCACGTATGACGCCCACAGATACGCAGTATTTT
CDR3aa: CSVEPRMTPTDTQYF

abundance: few
d_gene: .
j_gene: TRBJ1-1
v_gene: TRBV30
CDR3nt: TGTGCCTGGTACTACAGGAGATTGAACACTGAAGCTTTCTTT
CDR3aa: CAWYYRRLNTEAFF

abundance: .
d_gene: .
j_gene: TRBJ1-2
v_gene: TRBV12-3/TRBV12-4
CDR3nt: TGTGCCAGCGGAATGGAAGGCTATGGCTACACCTTC
CDR3aa: CASGMEGYGYTF

abundance: once
d_gene: .
j_gene: TRBJ2-7
v_gene: TRBV10-3
CDR3nt: TGTGCCATCAGTGGTGGACAGATAGCATCCTACGAGCAGTACTTC
CDR3aa: CAISGGQIASYEQYF

abundance: .
d_gene: TRBD1
j_gene: TRBJ1-5
v_gene: TRBV27
CDR3nt: TGTGCCAGCAGTTTTACGGGACAGGGCGGCAGCGCCCAGCATTTT
CDR3aa: CASSFTGQGGSAQHF

abundance: once
d_gene: .
j_gene: TRBJ1-1
v_gene: TRBV7-2
CDR3nt: TGTGCCAGCAGCCCAGGGGCGCTGAACACTGAAGCTTTCTTT
CDR3aa: CASSPGALNTEAFF

abundance: .
d_gene: .
j_gene: TRBJ2-1
v_gene: TRBV15
CDR3nt: TGTGCCACCAGCCTTACAGAGAATGAGCAGTTCTTC
CDR3aa: CATSLTENEQFF

abundance: .
d_gene: .
j_gene: TRBJ1-1
v_gene: TRBV7-6
CDR3nt: TGTGCCAGCACCGACTCAATTACCCGGACAGAGGAAGCTTTCTTT
CDR3aa: CASTDSITRTEEAFF

abundance: .
d_gene: .
j_gene: TRBJ1-1
v_gene: TRBV7-8
CDR3nt: TGTGCCAGCAGTATCTCGACGGGGAACACTGAAGCTTTCTTT
CDR3aa: CASSISTGNTEAFF

abundance: .
d_gene: .
j_gene: TRBJ1-1
v_gene: TRBV30
CDR3nt: TGTGCCTGGAGTCGGGGGCGCGACACTGAAGCTTTCTTT
CDR3aa: CAWSRGRDTEAFF

abundance: .
d_gene: .
j_gene: TRBJ2-3
v_gene: TRBV5-1
CDR3nt: TGCGCCAGCAGCACGGGGACTCCACTCCCGCCAGATACGCAGTATTTT
CDR3aa: CASSTGTPLPPDTQYF

abundance: few
d_gene: TRBD1
j_gene: TRBJ2-7
v_gene: TRBV2
CDR3nt: TGTGCCAGCTCCGGGACAGGTCGTCTCGAGCAGTACTTC
CDR3aa: CASSGTGRLEQYF

abundance: .
d_gene: TRBD1
j_gene: TRBJ2-5
v_gene: TRBV29-1
CDR3nt: TGCAGCGTTGAAGATTGGGAGGGACAGGGGATGGGAAACCAAGAGACCCAGTACTTC
CDR3aa: CSVEDWEGQGMGNQETQYF

abundance: .
d_gene: TRBD2
j_gene: TRBJ2-5
v_gene: TRBV27
CDR3nt: TGTGCCAGCAGTTTATCACTAGCGGGAGGGCCTGAGACCCAGTACTTC
CDR3aa: CASSLSLAGGPETQYF

abundance: .
d_gene: .
j_gene: TRBJ2-2
v_gene: TRBV18
CDR3nt: TGTGCCAGCTCCCTGGGAGTCCCTCCGGGGCTGTTTTTT
CDR3aa: CASSLGVPPGLFF

abundance: once
d_gene: .
j_gene: TRBJ1-3
v_gene: TRBV5-1
CDR3nt: TGCGCCAGCAGCCGGGAAGGGCCGGGGGGTGGAAACACCATATATTTT
CDR3aa: CASSREGPGGGNTIYF

abundance: .
d_gene: .
j_gene: TRBJ2-7
v_gene: TRBV4-3
CDR3nt: TGCGCCAGCAGCCAAGGGCCCCGTAACGAGCAGTACTTC
CDR3aa: CASSQGPRNEQYF

abundance: .
d_gene: .
j_gene: TRBJ2-1
v_gene: TRBV3-1/TRBV3-2
CDR3nt: TGTGCCAGCAGCCAAGGTGGGCCGGAGAACTACAATGAGCAGTTCTTC
CDR3aa: CASSQGGPENYNEQFF

abundance: .
d_gene: .
j_gene: TRBJ1-2
v_gene: TRBV12-3/TRBV12-4
CDR3nt: TGTGCCAGCAGTTTGACACAGAAGTATGGCTACACCTTC
CDR3aa: CASSLTQKYGYTF

abundance: .
d_gene: .
j_gene: TRBJ1-4
v_gene: TRBV11-2
CDR3nt: TGTGCCAGCAGCTTAGTCACTGCAACTAATGAAAAACTGTTTTTT
CDR3aa: CASSLVTATNEKLFF

abundance: .
d_gene: TRBD2
j_gene: TRBJ2-2
v_gene: TRBV4-3
CDR3nt: TGCGCCAGCAGCCCGGGACTACCTAACACCGGGGAGCTGTTTTTT
CDR3aa: CASSPGLPNTGELFF

abundance: .
d_gene: .
j_gene: TRBJ2-3
v_gene: TRBV5-6
CDR3nt: TGTGCCAGCAGCTTGTCTCGGGAGCTCAGCACAGATACGCAGTATTTT
CDR3aa: CASSLSRELSTDTQYF

abundance: medium-sized
d_gene: TRBD2
j_gene: TRBJ2-7
v_gene: TRBV6-5
CDR3nt: TGTGCCAGCGGTTCGGGGGCGGGAGGTAGCTACGAGCAGTACTTC
CDR3aa: CASGSGAGGSYEQYF

abundance: few
d_gene: .
j_gene: TRBJ1-1
v_gene: TRBV19
CDR3nt: TGTGCCAGTAGTACCTCCGGGCCAAACACTGAAGCTTTCTTT
CDR3aa: CASSTSGPNTEAFF

abundance: .
d_gene: .
j_gene: TRBJ2-6
v_gene: TRBV30
CDR3nt: TGTGCCTGGAGTGTGGGGGCCAACGTCCTGACTTTC
CDR3aa: CAWSVGANVLTF

abundance: .
d_gene: .
j_gene: TRBJ2-5
v_gene: TRBV7-8
CDR3nt: TGTGCCAGCAGCCGAGGGTCCCAAGAGACCCAGTACTTC
CDR3aa: CASSRGSQETQYF

abundance: .
d_gene: TRBD1
j_gene: TRBJ1-5
v_gene: TRBV19
CDR3nt: TGTGCCAGTAGCCGCGGGACAGGTCCGAATCAGCCCCAGCATTTT
CDR3aa: CASSRGTGPNQPQHF

abundance: .
d_gene: .
j_gene: TRBJ1-3
v_gene: TRBV7-2
CDR3nt: TGTGCCAGCAGCTCAAATCCCCGGCAGGGAAACACCATATATTTT
CDR3aa: CASSSNPRQGNTIYF

abundance: .
d_gene: TRBD1
j_gene: TRBJ2-1
v_gene: TRBV25-1
CDR3nt: TGTGCCAGCAGTGATGGACAGGTCAACAATGAGCAGTTCTTC
CDR3aa: CASSDGQVNNEQFF

abundance: once
d_gene: .
j_gene: TRBJ1-2
v_gene: TRBV6-5
CDR3nt: TGTGCCAGCAGTTACTTAGGAGTTGGCTATGGCTACACCTTC
CDR3aa: CASSYLGVGYGYTF

abundance: .
d_gene: TRBD2
j_gene: TRBJ2-7
v_gene: TRBV5-6
CDR3nt: TGTGCCAGCAGCTTGACTAGCGGGATCGACGAGCAGTACTTC
CDR3aa: CASSLTSGIDEQYF

abundance: .
d_gene: TRBD2
j_gene: TRBJ2-7
v_gene: TRBV7-2
CDR3nt: TGTGCCAGCAGCTTCGGAGTACCGCGGGAGAGGTTCTACGAGCAGTACTTC
CDR3aa: CASSFGVPRERFYEQYF

abundance: .
d_gene: .
j_gene: TRBJ2-3
v_gene: TRBV27
CDR3nt: TGTGCCAGCAGTCCCACAGGTGACACAGATACGCAGTATTTT
CDR3aa: CASSPTGDTDTQYF

abundance: .
d_gene: .
j_gene: TRBJ1-1
v_gene: TRBV30
CDR3nt: TGTGCCTGGAACTTTAAGGTGAACACTGAAGCTTTCTTT
CDR3aa: CAWNFKVNTEAFF

abundance: .
d_gene: TRBD2
j_gene: TRBJ2-5
v_gene: TRBV15
CDR3nt: TGTGCCACCAGCAGTGAAGGACTAGCGGGAGGGCCGAGGGAGACCCAGTACTTC
CDR3aa: CATSSEGLAGGPRETQYF

abundance: .
d_gene: .
j_gene: TRBJ2-1
v_gene: TRBV9
CDR3nt: TGTGCCAGCAGCGTCTCCCATCCCCATGAGCAGTTCTTC
CDR3aa: CASSVSHPHEQFF

abundance: .
d_gene: TRBD1
j_gene: TRBJ2-7
v_gene: TRBV28
CDR3nt: TGTGCCAGCAGTTCGCCGGGACAGGGGAACGAGCAGTACTTC
CDR3aa: CASSSPGQGNEQYF

abundance: .
d_gene: TRBD2
j_gene: TRBJ2-1
v_gene: TRBV19
CDR3nt: TGTGCCAGTAGTATAGATTTAGCGGGGGTCGGCTCCTACAATGAGCAGTTCTTC
CDR3aa: CASSIDLAGVGSYNEQFF

abundance: once
d_gene: .
j_gene: TRBJ1-6
v_gene: TRBV4-2
CDR3nt: TGTGCCAGCAGCCGAGAACTGTTGAGCTCCTATAATTCACCCCTCCACTTT
CDR3aa: CASSRELLSSYNSPLHF

abundance: few
d_gene: TRBD2
j_gene: TRBJ2-1
v_gene: TRBV3-1/TRBV3-2
CDR3nt: TGTGCCAGCAGCCAACTAGCGGGAGGGGACTACAATGAGCAGTTCTTC
CDR3aa: CASSQLAGGDYNEQFF

abundance: .
d_gene: .
j_gene: TRBJ1-2
v_gene: TRBV19
CDR3nt: TGTGCCACCCGACCGGGACAAAGGCAGTATGGCTACACCTTC
CDR3aa: CATRPGQRQYGYTF

abundance: .
d_gene: .
j_gene: TRBJ1-2
v_gene: TRBV9
CDR3nt: TGTGCCAGCAGCGTAGATGTGAACTATGGCTACACCTTC
CDR3aa: CASSVDVNYGYTF